The sequence of this T cell receptor beta chain was determined in a study of vaccination and CD4 T cells after COVID-19. Study summary: Post-COVID draws came a median about 91 days after diagnosis (range 35 to 161). The cells were exposed to overlapping spike peptides originating from SARS-CoV-2, HCoV-NL63, HCoV-OC43 and HCoV-229E for stimulation.

The Oncomine TCR Beta short-read assay sequenced DNA from cultured CD4+ T cells. MiXCR, run by TCRdb on the PCR reads, gives a single entry per CDR3 protein. The sample contains thousands of distinct CDR3 sequences, about a fifth of which appear only once. The table lists this clonotype with a few counts. Its antigen is currently unknown. The CDR3 covers 15 residues. V was clipped by 7 bases and J by 3 bases; unmatched bases: 8. Study results and limitations: The great majority, 304 of 307 vaccine-specific clones, proved spike mono-reactive in convalescent patients.

Treatment denoted: roughly 10-day PBMC culture with coronavirus spike peptide pools or control peptides (ViraFEST assay). The genes are TRBV12-3 or TRBV12-4 and TRBJ2-1, with 8 bases that match TRBD2. Material: CD4+ T cells from blood, cultured in vitro, obtained after SARS-CoV-2 vaccination. This clonotype was sampled from a human donor who had recovered from COVID-19. The chain's CDR3 is CASNLAGSIYNEQFF. CDR3 nucleotide sequence: TGTGCCAGCAACCTAGCGGGTAGTATCTACAATGAGCAGTTCTTC.